The clone carrying this T cell receptor beta chain was recorded many times. Its antigen is unknown. This sample is part of a study of early T cells in non-severe SARS-CoV-2 infection. Overall study context: The sequenced material was bulk RNA from unsorted whole blood, and its chains were unpaired. General observations from the study: Anti-spike CD8 responses were favored in VDJdb matching, and private and CD4 specificities were missed.

Attachment of unique molecular identifiers to individual cDNA molecules was performed. TCRdb ran MiXCR on the 5' RACE reads and lists one entry per CDR3 protein. Among about 60,000 distinct CDR3 sequences listed, around 13% were seen once. The trim removed 5 bases at V and 0 bases at J, leaving 10 bases unmatched. CDR3 length: 17 residues. Germline V gene data show CDR1 as SGHTA and CDR2 as FQGNSA. The sequenced material came from whole blood. The receptor was derived from an adult who was a healthcare worker with PCR-confirmed SARS-CoV-2 infection or an uninfected control (not recorded which). The chain uses TRBV7-2 and TRBJ2-3; 8 bases are shared with TRBD2. The CDR3 DNA is TGTGCCAGCAGCCCGCAGGGGCGGGGGGACAGCACAGATACGCAGTATTTT. It codes for CASSPQGRGDSTDTQYF.